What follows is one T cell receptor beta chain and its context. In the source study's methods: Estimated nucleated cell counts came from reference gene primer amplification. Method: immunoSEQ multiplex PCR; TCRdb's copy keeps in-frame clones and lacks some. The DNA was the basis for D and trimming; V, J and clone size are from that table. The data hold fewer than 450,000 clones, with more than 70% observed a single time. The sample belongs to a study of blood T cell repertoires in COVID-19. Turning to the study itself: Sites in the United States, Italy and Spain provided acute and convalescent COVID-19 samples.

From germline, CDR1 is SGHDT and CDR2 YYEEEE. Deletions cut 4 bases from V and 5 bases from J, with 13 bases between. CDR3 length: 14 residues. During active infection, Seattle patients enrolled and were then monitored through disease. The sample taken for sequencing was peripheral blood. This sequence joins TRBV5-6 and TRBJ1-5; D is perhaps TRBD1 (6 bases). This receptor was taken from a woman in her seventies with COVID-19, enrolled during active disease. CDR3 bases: TGTGCCAGCAGCATGGCAGGGGACCATCAGCCCCAGCATTTT. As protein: CASSMAGDHQPQHF.